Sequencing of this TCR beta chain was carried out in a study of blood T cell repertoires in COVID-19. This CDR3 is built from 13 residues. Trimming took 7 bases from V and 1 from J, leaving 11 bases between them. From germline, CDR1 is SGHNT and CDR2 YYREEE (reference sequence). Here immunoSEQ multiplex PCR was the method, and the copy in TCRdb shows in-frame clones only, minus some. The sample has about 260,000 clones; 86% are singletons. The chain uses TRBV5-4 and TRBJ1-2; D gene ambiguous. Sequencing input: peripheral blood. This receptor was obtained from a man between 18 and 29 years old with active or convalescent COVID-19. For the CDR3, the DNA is TGTGCCAGCCGTCCAGGAGGTAACTATGGCTACACCTTC. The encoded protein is CASRPGGNYGYTF.